The rows below give T cell receptor beta chains drawn from one sample of a study of T cell changes during pregnancy in multiple sclerosis. Libraries were prepared by immunoSEQ multiplex PCR; TCRdb keeps only in-frame clonotypes and omits some of them. The repertoire holds tens of thousands of clones, with roughly 90% as singletons. Here the sequenced sample was peripheral blood, taken in the first trimester of pregnancy. The receptors were sampled from a female donor in good health, enrolled as a control in a pregnancy study. Both conserved end residues are part of each CDR3. The D gene is left open where the match is weak. Not every row has a clone size; where given, it reads once, few, many or a size class.

D: NA
J: TRBJ1-2
V: TRBV2
size: NA
CDR3: CASSRQSKDLYYGYTF
DNA: TGTGCCAGCAGTAGACAGTCAAAGGATCTATACTATGGCTACACCTTC

D: TRBD2
J: TRBJ2-1
V: TRBV28
size: NA
CDR3: CASRGLAGVMGQFF
DNA: TGTGCCAGCAGAGGACTAGCGGGAGTCATGGGGCAGTTCTTC

D: NA
J: TRBJ2-1
V: TRBV5-1
size: NA
CDR3: CASSLDRDGNEQFF
DNA: TGCGCCAGCAGCTTGGACAGGGATGGAAATGAGCAGTTCTTC

D: NA
J: TRBJ1-5
V: TRBV28
size: NA
CDR3: CASSLGLADQPQHF
DNA: TGTGCCAGCAGTTTGGGCCTAGCGGATCAGCCCCAGCATTTT

D: TRBD2
J: TRBJ2-5
V: TRBV29-1
size: NA
CDR3: CSAILAGGHQETQYF
DNA: TGCAGCGCTATACTAGCGGGGGGCCACCAAGAGACCCAGTACTTC

D: TRBD1
J: TRBJ2-5
V: TRBV4-3
size: NA
CDR3: CASSQEGTGGDETQYF
DNA: TGCGCCAGCAGCCAAGAGGGGACAGGGGGCGACGAGACCCAGTACTTC

D: NA
J: TRBJ2-1
V: TRBV27
size: NA
CDR3: CASSLQGSYNEQFF
DNA: TGTGCCAGCAGCTTACAGGGCTCCTACAATGAGCAGTTCTTC

D: TRBD2
J: TRBJ2-7
V: TRBV7-8
size: NA
CDR3: CASSFDPSGDASYEQYF
DNA: TGTGCCAGCAGCTTCGATCCCAGCGGGGATGCCTCCTACGAGCAGTACTTC

D: TRBD1
J: TRBJ2-7
V: TRBV5-6
size: NA
CDR3: CASRDGTASYYEQYF
DNA: TGTGCCAGCAGAGATGGGACAGCTTCCTACTACGAGCAGTACTTC

D: TRBD1
J: TRBJ1-4
V: TRBV30
size: NA
CDR3: CAWTQTGDKKLFF
DNA: TGTGCCTGGACCCAAACAGGGGATAAAAAACTGTTTTTT

D: NA
J: TRBJ1-2
V: TRBV18
size: NA
CDR3: CASSPPTALVTNYGYTF
DNA: TGTGCCAGCTCACCTCCGACAGCTTTAGTTACTAACTATGGCTACACCTTC

D: TRBD1
J: TRBJ1-6
V: TRBV5-1
size: NA
CDR3: CASSLTGTGHSPLHF
DNA: TGCGCCAGCAGTCTTACCGGGACAGGGCATTCACCCCTCCACTTT

D: TRBD2
J: TRBJ2-3
V: TRBV6-1
size: once
CDR3: CAGRGGGPTDTQYF
DNA: TGTGCCGGCCGCGGGGGTGGCCCCACAGATACGCAGTATTTT

D: NA
J: TRBJ2-3
V: TRBV7-7
size: NA
CDR3: CASSPWDSSTDTQYF
DNA: TGTGCTAGCAGCCCGTGGGACTCTAGCACAGATACGCAGTATTTT

D: NA
J: TRBJ1-5
V: TRBV15
size: NA
CDR3: CATSPQSNSNQPQHF
DNA: TGTGCCACCAGCCCTCAGTCAAATAGCAATCAGCCCCAGCATTTT

D: TRBD1
J: TRBJ2-7
V: TRBV7-3
size: NA
CDR3: CASSKQGGGSYEQYF
DNA: TGTGCCAGCAGTAAACAGGGGGGAGGCTCCTACGAGCAGTACTTC

D: TRBD1
J: TRBJ2-7
V: TRBV18
size: NA
CDR3: CASSPTGYEQYF
DNA: TGTGCCAGCTCACCGACAGGGTACGAGCAGTACTTC

D: TRBD2
J: TRBJ2-1
V: TRBV5-1
size: NA
CDR3: CASSPPGSGTSGINEQFF
DNA: TGCGCCAGCAGCCCGCCCGGGTCCGGGACTAGCGGAATCAATGAGCAGTTCTTC

D: NA
J: TRBJ2-3
V: TRBV6-6
size: NA
CDR3: CASSYSTRGTDTQYF
DNA: TGTGCCAGCAGTTACTCGACCCGGGGCACAGATACGCAGTATTTT

D: NA
J: TRBJ2-6
V: TRBV10-3
size: NA
CDR3: CAINTRDTAGANVLTF
DNA: TGTGCCATCAATACCCGGGACACGGCTGGGGCCAACGTCCTGACTTTC

D: NA
J: TRBJ1-2
V: TRBV5-5
size: NA
CDR3: CASSLAPGANYGYTF
DNA: TGTGCCAGCAGCTTGGCCCCGGGAGCTAACTATGGCTACACCTTC

D: TRBD1
J: TRBJ2-2
V: TRBV5-6
size: NA
CDR3: CASSLLGQGFTGELFF
DNA: TGTGCCAGCAGCTTGCTGGGACAGGGCTTCACCGGGGAGCTGTTTTTT

D: NA
J: TRBJ1-5
V: TRBV28
size: NA
CDR3: CASSLRGGLYSNQPQHF
DNA: TGTGCCAGCAGTTTAAGGGGTGGTCTTTATAGCAATCAGCCCCAGCATTTT

D: TRBD1
J: TRBJ1-3
V: TRBV5-6
size: NA
CDR3: CASSFTGGRKGNTIYF
DNA: TGTGCCAGCAGTTTTACAGGGGGCAGGAAGGGAAACACCATATATTTT

D: NA
J: TRBJ1-1
V: TRBV6-5
size: NA
CDR3: CASRRERDTEAFF
DNA: TGTGCCAGCAGAAGGGAGAGAGACACTGAAGCTTTCTTT

D: TRBD1
J: TRBJ2-7
V: TRBV11-2
size: NA
CDR3: CAEGQGASEQYF
DNA: TGTGCGGAGGGACAGGGGGCGAGTGAGCAGTACTTC

D: NA
J: TRBJ2-7
V: TRBV5-4
size: NA
CDR3: CASSLGQNYEQYF
DNA: TGTGCCAGCAGCCTGGGACAAAACTACGAGCAGTACTTC

D: TRBD1
J: TRBJ1-6
V: TRBV10-1
size: few
CDR3: CASSETGGSPLHF
DNA: TGCGCCAGCAGTGAGACAGGGGGTTCACCCCTCCACTTT

D: TRBD1
J: TRBJ2-7
V: TRBV11-2
size: NA
CDR3: CASSFHPDRAGYEQYF
DNA: TGTGCCAGCAGCTTTCACCCGGACAGGGCGGGCTACGAGCAGTACTTC

D: TRBD1
J: TRBJ2-5
V: TRBV18
size: NA
CDR3: CASSRGQGAGSQKTQYF
DNA: TGTGCCAGCTCACGGGGACAGGGGGCCGGGAGTCAAAAGACCCAGTACTTC

D: TRBD2
J: TRBJ2-5
V: TRBV2
size: NA
CDR3: CASRRLAGLVETQYF
DNA: TGTGCCAGCAGGAGACTAGCAGGGCTAGTCGAGACCCAGTACTTC

D: TRBD1
J: TRBJ2-7
V: TRBV11-2
size: NA
CDR3: CASSLGTGGSGSYEQYF
DNA: TGTGCCAGCAGCTTAGGGACAGGGGGTTCAGGTTCCTACGAGCAGTACTTC

D: TRBD2
J: TRBJ2-1
V: TRBV5-1
size: NA
CDR3: CASSSGLAGGNEQFF
DNA: TGCGCCAGCAGCTCGGGACTAGCGGGAGGGAATGAGCAGTTCTTC

D: NA
J: TRBJ2-7
V: TRBV29-1
size: NA
CDR3: CSVPVPTGEQYF
DNA: TGCAGCGTCCCGGTCCCAACTGGCGAGCAGTACTTC

D: TRBD2
J: TRBJ2-3
V: TRBV7-2
size: NA
CDR3: CASSSGTSGRGGGDTQYF
DNA: TGTGCCAGCAGCTCCGGGACTAGCGGGAGAGGTGGTGGAGATACGCAGTATTTT

D: NA
J: TRBJ2-1
V: TRBV2
size: NA
CDR3: CASSEAPSSYNEQFF
DNA: TGTGCCAGCAGTGAAGCGCCGAGCTCCTACAATGAGCAGTTCTTC

D: NA
J: TRBJ2-7
V: TRBV27
size: NA
CDR3: CASSLIGPGFYEQYF
DNA: TGTGCCAGCAGTTTAATTGGTCCAGGGTTCTACGAGCAGTACTTC

D: NA
J: TRBJ2-2
V: TRBV30
size: few
CDR3: CAWSPVTGELFF
DNA: TGTGCCTGGAGCCCAGTCACCGGGGAGCTGTTTTTT

D: NA
J: TRBJ1-2
V: TRBV13
size: few
CDR3: CASSFGVGGLDGYTF
DNA: TGTGCCAGCAGCTTTGGAGTAGGAGGGTTGGATGGCTACACCTTC

D: NA
J: TRBJ1-1
V: TRBV10-3
size: NA
CDR3: CAISVGVGEAFF
DNA: TGTGCCATCAGTGTCGGGGTAGGGGAAGCTTTCTTT

D: NA
J: TRBJ2-4
V: TRBV7-2
size: NA
CDR3: CASSYREGKNIQYF
DNA: TGTGCCAGCAGCTACAGGGAGGGAAAAAACATTCAGTACTTC

D: TRBD1
J: TRBJ1-1
V: TRBV7-2
size: NA
CDR3: CASSLRDRGSAFF
DNA: TGTGCCAGCAGCTTACGCGACAGGGGGAGTGCTTTCTTT

D: NA
J: TRBJ2-7
V: TRBV10-3
size: NA
CDR3: CAISDEGGDEQYF
DNA: TGTGCCATCAGTGATGAAGGGGGGGACGAGCAGTACTTC

D: NA
J: TRBJ1-2
V: TRBV6-6
size: NA
CDR3: CASRIEDSLYGYTF
DNA: TGTGCCAGCAGAATCGAAGACAGTTTATATGGCTACACCTTC

D: NA
J: TRBJ1-1
V: TRBV29-1
size: NA
CDR3: CSVEGGSGRMNTEAFF
DNA: TGCAGCGTTGAGGGGGGAAGCGGACGCATGAACACTGAAGCTTTCTTT

D: TRBD1
J: TRBJ1-4
V: TRBV2
size: once
CDR3: CASSVSTRGQLFF
DNA: TGTGCCAGCAGTGTGTCCACCAGGGGGCAACTGTTTTTT

D: TRBD2
J: TRBJ2-5
V: TRBV13
size: NA
CDR3: CASGSGRAGETQYF
DNA: TGTGCCAGCGGAAGCGGGAGGGCAGGAGAGACCCAGTACTTC

D: TRBD2
J: TRBJ2-3
V: TRBV30
size: NA
CDR3: CAWSRNIPGLAGGPDTQYF
DNA: TGTGCCTGGAGTCGCAACATACCTGGACTAGCGGGAGGGCCCGATACGCAGTATTTT

D: TRBD1
J: TRBJ2-7
V: TRBV6-1
size: NA
CDR3: CASPRTGVYEQYF
DNA: TGTGCCAGCCCCAGGACAGGGGTCTACGAGCAGTACTTC

D: NA
J: TRBJ2-2
V: TRBV7-8
size: NA
CDR3: CASSSLSGTTGELFF
DNA: TGTGCCAGCAGCTCTCTCTCGGGGACTACCGGGGAGCTGTTTTTT

D: TRBD2
J: TRBJ2-7
V: TRBV30
size: NA
CDR3: CAWSVASGYAYEQYF
DNA: TGTGCCTGGAGTGTTGCTAGCGGGTACGCCTACGAGCAGTACTTC

D: TRBD1
J: TRBJ1-6
V: TRBV28
size: NA
CDR3: CASRDRVDSPLHF
DNA: TGTGCCAGCCGGGACAGGGTGGACTCACCCCTCCACTTT

D: TRBD2
J: TRBJ2-3
V: TRBV18
size: NA
CDR3: CASSPPGGVSRTDTQYF
DNA: TGTGCCAGCTCACCACCTGGGGGGGTTAGCCGGACAGATACGCAGTATTTT

D: TRBD2
J: TRBJ2-5
V: TRBV4-1
size: NA
CDR3: CASSQDPGTSGRDF
DNA: TGCGCCAGCAGCCAAGATCCCGGGACTAGCGGGAGGGACTTC

D: TRBD1
J: TRBJ1-4
V: TRBV29-1
size: NA
CDR3: CSVPDRAGEKLFF
DNA: TGCAGCGTCCCGGACAGGGCTGGGGAAAAACTGTTTTTT

D: TRBD1
J: TRBJ2-1
V: TRBV5-1
size: once
CDR3: CASSLVGQGGNEQFF
DNA: TGCGCCAGCAGCTTGGTAGGACAGGGGGGTAATGAGCAGTTCTTC